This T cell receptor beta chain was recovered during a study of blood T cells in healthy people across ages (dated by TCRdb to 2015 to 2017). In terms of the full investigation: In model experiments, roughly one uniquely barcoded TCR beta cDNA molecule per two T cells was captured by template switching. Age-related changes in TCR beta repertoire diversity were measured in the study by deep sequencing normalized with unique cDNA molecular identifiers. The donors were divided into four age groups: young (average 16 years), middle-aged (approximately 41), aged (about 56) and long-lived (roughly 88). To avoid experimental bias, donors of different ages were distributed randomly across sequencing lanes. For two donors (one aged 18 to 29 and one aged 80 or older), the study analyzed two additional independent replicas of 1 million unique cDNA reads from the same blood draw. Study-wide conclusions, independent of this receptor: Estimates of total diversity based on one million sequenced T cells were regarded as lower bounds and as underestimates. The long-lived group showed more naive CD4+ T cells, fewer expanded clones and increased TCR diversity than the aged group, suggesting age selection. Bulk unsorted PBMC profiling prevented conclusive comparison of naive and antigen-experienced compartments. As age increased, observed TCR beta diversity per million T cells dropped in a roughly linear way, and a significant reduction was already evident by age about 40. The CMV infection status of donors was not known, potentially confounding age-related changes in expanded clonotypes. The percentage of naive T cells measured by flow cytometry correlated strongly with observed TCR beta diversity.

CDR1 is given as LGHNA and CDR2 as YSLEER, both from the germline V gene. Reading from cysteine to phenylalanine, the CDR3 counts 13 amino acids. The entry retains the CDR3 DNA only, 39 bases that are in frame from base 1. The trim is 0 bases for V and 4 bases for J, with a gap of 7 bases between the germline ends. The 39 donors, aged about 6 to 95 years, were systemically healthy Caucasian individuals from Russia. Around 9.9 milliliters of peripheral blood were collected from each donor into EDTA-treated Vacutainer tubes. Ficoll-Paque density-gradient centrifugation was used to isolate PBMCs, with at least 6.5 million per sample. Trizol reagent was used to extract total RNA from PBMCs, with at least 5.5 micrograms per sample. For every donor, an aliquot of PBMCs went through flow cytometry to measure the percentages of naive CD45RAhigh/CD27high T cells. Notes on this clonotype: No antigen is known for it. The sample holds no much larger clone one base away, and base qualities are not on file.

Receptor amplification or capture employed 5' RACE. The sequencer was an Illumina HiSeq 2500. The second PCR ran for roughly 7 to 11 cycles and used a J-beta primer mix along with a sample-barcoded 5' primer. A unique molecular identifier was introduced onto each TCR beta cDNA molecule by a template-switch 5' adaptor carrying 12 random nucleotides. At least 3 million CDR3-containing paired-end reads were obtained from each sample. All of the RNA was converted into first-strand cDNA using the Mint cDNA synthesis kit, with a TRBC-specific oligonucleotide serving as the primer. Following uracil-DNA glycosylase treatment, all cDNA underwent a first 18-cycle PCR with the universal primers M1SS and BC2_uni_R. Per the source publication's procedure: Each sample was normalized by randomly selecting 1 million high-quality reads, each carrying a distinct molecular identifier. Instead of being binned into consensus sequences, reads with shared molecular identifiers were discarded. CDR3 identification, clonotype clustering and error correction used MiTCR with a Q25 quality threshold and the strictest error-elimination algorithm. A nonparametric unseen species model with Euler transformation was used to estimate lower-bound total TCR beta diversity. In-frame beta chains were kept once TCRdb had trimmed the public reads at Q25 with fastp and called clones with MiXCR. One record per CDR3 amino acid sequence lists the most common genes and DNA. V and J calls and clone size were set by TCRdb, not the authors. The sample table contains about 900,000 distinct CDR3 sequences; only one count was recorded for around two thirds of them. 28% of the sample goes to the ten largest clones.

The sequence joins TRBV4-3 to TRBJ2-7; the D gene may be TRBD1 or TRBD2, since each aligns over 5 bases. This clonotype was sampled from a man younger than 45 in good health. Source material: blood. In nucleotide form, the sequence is TGCGCCAGCAGCCAAGAAGGGGAGTACGAGCAGTACTTC. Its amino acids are CASSQEGEYEQYF.